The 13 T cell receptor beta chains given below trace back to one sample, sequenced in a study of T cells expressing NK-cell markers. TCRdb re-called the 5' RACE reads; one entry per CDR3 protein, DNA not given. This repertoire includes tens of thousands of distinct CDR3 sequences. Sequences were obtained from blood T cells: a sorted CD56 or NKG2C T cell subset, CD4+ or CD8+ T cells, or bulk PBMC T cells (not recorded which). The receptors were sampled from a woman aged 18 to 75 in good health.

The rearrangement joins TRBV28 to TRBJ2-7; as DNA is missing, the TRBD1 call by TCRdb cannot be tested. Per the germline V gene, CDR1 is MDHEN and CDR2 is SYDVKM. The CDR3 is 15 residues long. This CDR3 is CASQSVRLDGIEQYF.

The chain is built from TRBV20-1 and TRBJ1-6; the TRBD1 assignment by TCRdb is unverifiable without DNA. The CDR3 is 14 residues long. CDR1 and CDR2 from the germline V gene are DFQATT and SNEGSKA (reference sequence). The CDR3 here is CSARGTGGSSPLHF.

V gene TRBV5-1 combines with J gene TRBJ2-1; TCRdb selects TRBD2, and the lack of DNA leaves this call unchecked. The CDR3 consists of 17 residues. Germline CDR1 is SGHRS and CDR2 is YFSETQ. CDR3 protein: CASSLDPSGSSYNEQFF. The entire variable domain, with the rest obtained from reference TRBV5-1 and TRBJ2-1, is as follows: KAGVTQTPRYLIKTRGQQVTLSCSPISGHRSVSWYQQTPGQGLQFLFEYFSETQRNKGNFPGRFSGRQFSNSRSEMNVSTLELGDSALYLCASSLDPSGSSYNEQFFGPGTRLTVL.

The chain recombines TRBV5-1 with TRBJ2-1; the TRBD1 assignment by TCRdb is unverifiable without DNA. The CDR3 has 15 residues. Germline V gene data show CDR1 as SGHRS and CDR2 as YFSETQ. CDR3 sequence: CASSFRDRAIDEQFF.

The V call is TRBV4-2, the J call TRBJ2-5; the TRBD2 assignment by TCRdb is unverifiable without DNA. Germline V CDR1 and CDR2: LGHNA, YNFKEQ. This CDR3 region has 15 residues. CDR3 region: CASSLEPGLRETQYF.

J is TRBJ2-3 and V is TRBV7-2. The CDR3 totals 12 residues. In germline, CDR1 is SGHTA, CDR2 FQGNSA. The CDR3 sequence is CASSQLVDTQYF.

The CDR3 spells CASTLGNEQFF. The chain employs TRBV6-5 and TRBJ2-1. This CDR3 is 11 amino acids long. Germline lookup yields CDR1 MNHEY and CDR2 SVGAGI.

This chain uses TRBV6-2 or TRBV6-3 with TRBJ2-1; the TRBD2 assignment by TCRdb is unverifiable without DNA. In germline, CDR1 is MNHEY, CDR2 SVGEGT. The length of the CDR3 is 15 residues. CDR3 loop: CASSYSETSAAEQFF.

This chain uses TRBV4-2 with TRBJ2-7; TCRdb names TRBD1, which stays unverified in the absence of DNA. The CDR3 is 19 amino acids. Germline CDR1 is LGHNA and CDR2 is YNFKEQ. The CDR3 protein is CASSQASPQGLLGLYEQYF.

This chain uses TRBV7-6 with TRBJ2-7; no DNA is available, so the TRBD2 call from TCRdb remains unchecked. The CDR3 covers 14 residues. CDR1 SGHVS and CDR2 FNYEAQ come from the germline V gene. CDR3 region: CASSLLASRDEQYF.

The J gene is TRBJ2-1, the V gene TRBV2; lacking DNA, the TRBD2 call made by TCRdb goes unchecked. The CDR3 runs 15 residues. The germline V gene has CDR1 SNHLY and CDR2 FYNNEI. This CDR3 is CASRGLAGIYNEQFF.

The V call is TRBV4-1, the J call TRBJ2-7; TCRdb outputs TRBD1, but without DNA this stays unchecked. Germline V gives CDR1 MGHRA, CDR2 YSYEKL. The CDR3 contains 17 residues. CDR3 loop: CASSQDDSVQVPYEQYF.

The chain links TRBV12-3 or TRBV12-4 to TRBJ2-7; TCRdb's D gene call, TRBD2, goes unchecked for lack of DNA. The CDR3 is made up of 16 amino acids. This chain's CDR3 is CASSLGSAKSFDEQYF.